This T cell receptor beta chain was identified during a study of T cell responses to AZD1222 COVID-19 vaccine. Generated by immunoSEQ multiplex PCR, the TCRdb table keeps only in-frame clones and is missing some. This sample has about 79,000 clones, with approximately 80% found just once. As regards this clone: The antigen is not known.

Study-wide results and limits: Most donors were white British and more were female, and clonal diversity was possibly underestimated. It was only a handful of AZD1222 recipients who were seropositive at baseline.

Specimen: peripheral blood, collected on day 0 of AZD1222 vaccination. This clonotype was obtained from an adult in good health.

The CDR3 here is CASSQDADTQYF. CDR3 coding DNA: TGTGCCAGCAGCCAAGATGCGGATACGCAGTATTTT. The chain uses TRBV3-1 (or the pseudogene TRBV3-2) and TRBJ2-3, with no clear D. Germline V gives CDR1 LGHDT, CDR2 YNNKEL (reference sequence). The germline V and J ends were trimmed by 0 bases and 6 bases, with 4 bases remaining between them. The CDR3 loop spans 12 amino acids.